Listed below are T cell receptor beta chains from one sample, sequenced in a study of T cell repertoires in ileal Crohn's disease. Sequenced by immunoSEQ multiplex PCR; TCRdb stores in-frame clones only, minus some. The repertoire holds around 13,000 clones, with more than 70% as singletons. The source material was ileal tissue. The source of these receptors is an adult with Crohn's disease. The CDR3 runs from the conserved cysteine through the conserved F or W. A D gene is named only where the DNA matches it firmly. Clone size is shown for a subset of rows, as once, few, many or a class of expanded clone.

TRBV6-5	-	TRBJ1-3	-	CASSLPGVSGNTIYF	TGTGCCAGCAGTTTACCAGGCGTCTCTGGAAACACCATATATTTT
TRBV2	-	TRBJ1-5	-	CASSIKSSGGQPQHF	TGTGCCAGCAGTATTAAATCAAGCGGCGGTCAGCCCCAGCATTTT
TRBV6-1	-	TRBJ2-5	TRBD1	CASSEAPGTVQGPKETQYF	TGTGCCAGCAGTGAAGCGCCCGGGACAGTCCAAGGACCCAAAGAGACCCAGTACTTC
TRBV5-6	-	TRBJ2-4	TRBD1	CASSLFGQGAERKNIQYF	TGTGCCAGCAGCTTGTTCGGACAGGGGGCTGAAAGGAAAAACATTCAGTACTTC
TRBV6-5	-	TRBJ1-5	TRBD1	CASSRGQGKGQPQHF	TGTGCCAGCAGTAGGGGACAGGGGAAAGGTCAGCCCCAGCATTTT
TRBV5-1	-	TRBJ1-1	-	CASSFKGQSINTEAFF	TGCGCCAGCAGCTTTAAAGGACAGTCTATTAACACTGAAGCTTTCTTT
TRBV5-4	-	TRBJ1-2	TRBD1	CASSLGTGTLYGYTF	TGTGCCAGCAGCTTGGGGACAGGGACCCTCTATGGCTACACCTTC
TRBV13	-	TRBJ1-1	-	CASSLVGDTEAFF	TGTGCCAGCAGCTTAGTCGGAGACACTGAAGCTTTCTTT
TRBV5-6	-	TRBJ2-6	-	CASSYQGGLGANVLTF	TGTGCCAGCAGCTATCAGGGGGGTCTTGGGGCCAACGTCCTGACTTTC
TRBV7-2	-	TRBJ2-5	TRBD2	CASSFQGTSGSGGETQYF	TGTGCCAGCAGCTTCCAAGGGACTAGCGGGTCCGGCGGGGAGACCCAGTACTTC
TRBV5-4	-	TRBJ1-2	-	CASRYDTNYGYTF	TGTGCCAGCAGATATGACACGAACTATGGCTACACCTTC
TRBV27	-	TRBJ2-1	-	CATQGDGLVGHEQFF	TGTGCCACCCAGGGTGACGGTCTCGTTGGGCATGAGCAGTTCTTC
TRBV29-1	-	TRBJ2-6	-	CSVGGAPSGANVLTF	TGCAGCGTTGGGGGAGCGCCTTCTGGGGCCAACGTCCTGACTTTC
TRBV14	-	TRBJ2-1	TRBD2	CASSQGLVYNEQFF	TGTGCCAGCAGCCAGGGACTAGTATACAATGAGCAGTTCTTC
TRBV6-5	-	TRBJ2-2	-	CAIRGTSNTGELFF	TGTGCCATCCGAGGGACTTCGAACACCGGGGAGCTGTTTTTT
TRBV6-1	-	TRBJ2-2	TRBD1	CASSDGIRQGSRELFF	TGTGCCAGCAGTGACGGTATCAGACAGGGCAGTCGGGAGCTGTTTTTT
TRBV5-1	few	TRBJ2-5	TRBD2	CASSLRAGGPPETQYF	TGCGCCAGCAGCTTGCGTGCGGGGGGGCCGCCAGAGACCCAGTACTTC
TRBV6-1	-	TRBJ2-3	TRBD2	CASSEVASGSTDTQYF	TGTGCCAGCAGTGAAGTTGCTAGCGGGAGCACAGATACGCAGTATTTT
TRBV6-6	-	TRBJ2-1	-	CASSSASYNEQFF	TGTGCCAGCTCTAGCGCCTCTTACAATGAGCAGTTCTTC
TRBV7-3	-	TRBJ2-2	TRBD2	CASSSERGGLYTGELFF	TGTGCCAGCAGCTCCGAGCGGGGGGGCCTTTACACCGGGGAGCTGTTTTTT
TRBV9	-	TRBJ2-1	TRBD2	CASSGGGTSGYNEQFF	TGTGCCAGCAGCGGGGGGGGGACTAGCGGCTACAATGAGCAGTTCTTC
TRBV5-1	-	TRBJ1-4	TRBD1	CASSLAGDRGLRNEKLFF	TGCGCCAGCAGCTTGGCGGGGGACAGGGGCCTCCGAAATGAAAAACTGTTTTTT
TRBV6-4	once	TRBJ2-3	-	CASSSTGTDTQYF	TGTGCCAGCAGCAGTACAGGCACAGATACGCAGTATTTT
TRBV7-2	-	TRBJ2-7	TRBD2	CASSLTGLAGGRNEQYF	TGTGCCAGCAGCTTAACGGGACTAGCGGGGGGGCGCAACGAGCAGTACTTC
TRBV2	-	TRBJ2-1	TRBD1	CASGRGTGGSYNEQFF	TGTGCCAGCGGGCGTGGGACAGGGGGCTCCTACAATGAGCAGTTCTTC
TRBV6-1	-	TRBJ1-5	TRBD1	CASIRDRTYNQPQHF	TGTGCCAGCATCCGGGACAGGACTTACAATCAGCCCCAGCATTTT
TRBV11-2	-	TRBJ2-1	-	CASSLVDSGSQFF	TGTGCCAGCAGCTTAGTAGACTCGGGGTCGCAGTTCTTC
TRBV7-8	-	TRBJ2-4	TRBD2	CASRLGGRGVKNIQYF	TGTGCCAGCAGGTTGGGCGGGAGAGGTGTCAAAAACATTCAGTACTTC
TRBV6-1	-	TRBJ1-1	TRBD1	CASSASGTGHFATEAFF	TGTGCCAGCAGTGCTTCCGGGACAGGGCATTTTGCCACTGAAGCTTTCTTT
TRBV5-6	-	TRBJ2-5	-	CASSLAFREETQYF	TGTGCCAGCAGCTTGGCCTTTAGGGAGGAGACCCAGTACTTC
TRBV7-6	-	TRBJ2-7	-	CASSLEEGSYEQYF	TGTGCCAGCAGCTTAGAAGAGGGTTCCTACGAGCAGTACTTC
TRBV5-4	-	TRBJ2-5	-	CASSYQGSPSQETQYF	TGTGCCAGCAGCTACCAGGGGTCCCCTTCCCAAGAGACCCAGTACTTC
TRBV11-1	few	TRBJ2-1	-	CASGVGAYNEQFF	TGTGCCAGCGGGGTGGGAGCCTACAATGAGCAGTTCTTC
TRBV4-2	-	TRBJ1-3	TRBD1	CASSRRTGAENTIYF	TGTGCCAGCAGCCGCAGAACAGGGGCGGAAAACACCATATATTTT
TRBV5-1	-	TRBJ2-1	TRBD2	CASSLAGDYNEQFF	TGCGCCAGCAGCTTAGCGGGAGACTACAATGAGCAGTTCTTC
TRBV10-3	medium-sized	TRBJ2-7	TRBD1	CAFSRDSTYEQYF	TGTGCCTTCTCCCGGGACAGCACCTACGAGCAGTACTTC
TRBV29-1	-	TRBJ2-7	-	CSVEGSPTGSHEQYF	TGCAGCGTTGAAGGGTCCCCCACCGGGTCACACGAGCAGTACTTC
TRBV5-1	-	TRBJ2-3	TRBD2	CASSLTGAGGQDTQYF	TGCGCCAGCAGCCTGACCGGGGCGGGGGGGCAAGATACGCAGTATTTT
TRBV6-4	-	TRBJ2-1	-	CASSDSWQRSSYNEQFF	TGTGCCAGCAGTGACTCGTGGCAGCGGAGCTCCTACAATGAGCAGTTCTTC
TRBV7-3	-	TRBJ2-1	TRBD2	CASSATPGLVRTEQFF	TGTGCCAGCAGCGCCACACCGGGACTAGTACGAACTGAGCAGTTCTTC
TRBV5-1	few	TRBJ2-2	TRBD2	CASSWEPASGGANTGELFF	TGCGCCAGCAGCTGGGAACCGGCTAGCGGGGGGGCAAACACCGGGGAGCTGTTTTTT
TRBV6-1	-	TRBJ1-1	TRBD1	CAITTGGGGNTEAFF	TGTGCCATCACAACAGGGGGCGGAGGGAACACTGAAGCTTTCTTT
TRBV5-5	once	TRBJ1-1	-	CASSAQSGTPNTEAFF	TGTGCCAGCAGCGCCCAGTCCGGGACACCCAACACTGAAGCTTTCTTT
TRBV9	-	TRBJ1-1	-	CASSVAGDTEAFF	TGTGCCAGCAGCGTAGCTGGAGACACTGAAGCTTTCTTT
TRBV5-1	-	TRBJ1-1	TRBD1	CASSLDRGPNTEAFF	TGCGCCAGCAGCCTCGACAGGGGACCGAACACTGAAGCTTTCTTT
TRBV9	-	TRBJ2-2	-	CASSVVKQGNTGELFF	TGTGCCAGCAGCGTAGTGAAACAGGGGAACACCGGGGAGCTGTTTTTT
TRBV7-9	-	TRBJ2-2	-	CASSPYRDNTGELFF	TGTGCCAGCAGCCCATACAGGGATAACACCGGGGAGCTGTTTTTT
TRBV7-3	-	TRBJ2-3	-	CASSRLRTDTQYF	TGTGCCAGCAGCCGACTACGCACAGATACGCAGTATTTT
TRBV5-4	-	TRBJ2-3	-	CASTPSGPSTDTQYF	TGTGCCAGCACCCCCAGTGGGCCTAGCACAGATACGCAGTATTTT
TRBV27	-	TRBJ2-3	TRBD1	CASRTGGTDTQYF	TGTGCCAGTAGGACAGGGGGAACAGATACGCAGTATTTT
TRBV27	-	TRBJ2-7	-	CASSASTSYEQYF	TGTGCCAGCAGTGCCTCCACATCCTACGAGCAGTACTTC
TRBV6-1	-	TRBJ1-2	TRBD1	CASSVEDRLTYGYTF	TGTGCCAGCAGTGTGGAGGACAGGCTCACCTATGGCTACACCTTC
TRBV9	-	TRBJ2-5	-	CASSLEGRRLETQYF	TGTGCCAGCAGCCTGGAAGGGAGGAGGCTAGAGACCCAGTACTTC
TRBV13	-	TRBJ1-6	TRBD1	CASSLVGGQSPLHF	TGTGCCAGCAGCTTAGTAGGGGGCCAGTCACCCCTCCACTTT
TRBV6-5	-	TRBJ1-4	-	CASSTPAEGNEKLFF	TGTGCCAGCAGTACCCCGGCTGAGGGAAATGAAAAACTGTTTTTT
TRBV10-2	-	TRBJ1-2	TRBD1	CASSGPTGEGGPYGYTF	TGCGCCAGCAGTGGCCCAACTGGGGAAGGGGGCCCCTATGGCTACACCTTC
TRBV7-6	-	TRBJ2-5	TRBD2	CASSSGTRRETQYF	TGTGCCAGCAGCTCCGGGACTAGGAGGGAGACCCAGTACTTC
TRBV14	few	TRBJ1-1	-	CASSQLYLNTEAFF	TGTGCCAGCAGCCAGTTGTATTTGAACACTGAAGCTTTCTTT
TRBV9	once	TRBJ2-7	TRBD2	CASSAVSGGLYEQYF	TGTGCCAGCAGCGCGGTCAGCGGGGGGCTCTACGAGCAGTACTTC
TRBV7-9	few	TRBJ2-7	-	CASSPPSSFEQYF	TGTGCCAGCAGCCCCCCATCAAGCTTTGAGCAGTACTTC